This T cell receptor beta chain was observed in a study of blood T cell repertoires in COVID-19. Study-wide background: COVID-19 samples from acute and convalescent phases originated in the United States, Italy and Spain.

Produced via immunoSEQ multiplex PCR; TCRdb's table is partial and in-frame only. The table lists 90,000 to 130,000 clones, approximately 85% of them singletons. Trimming cost V 11 bases and J 4 bases; bases outside gene matches: 15. CDR3 size: 16 residues. This TCR derives from a woman in her fifties or sixties with acute or convalescent COVID-19. The sequenced sample consisted of peripheral blood. The chain combines TRBV23-1 with TRBJ2-5; 11 bases agree with TRBD2. TRBV23-1 is filed as an ORF, its function uncertain. In DNA, the CDR3 is TGCGCCCCCGGGGGGATAGCGGGGGGGTGGAGAGAGACCCAGTACTTC. Translated: CAPGGIAGGWRETQYF.